This TCR beta chain was recorded in a study of tumor-infiltrating lymphocytes in primary liver carcinoma. Study as a whole: Samples yielded about 3.5 to 7.5 million productive TCRbeta reads, similar across tissue types.

The study's findings and limits: Blood trailed tumors significantly in top-250-clone fraction (p = 0.039). Only about 8-24% of top clones were detected in each of the five tumor regions.

Investigators took RNA and DNA out together from 20-30 mg of unsorted bulk tissue. Samples were taken from five separate regions of every tumor. Production of TCR beta cDNA used about 500 ng total RNA together with a constant-region primer. Slightly modified ARM-PCR served as the procedure for the TCR beta libraries. These libraries came from three rounds of nested multiplex PCR. Running 9 to 10 cycles apiece, the first two PCR rounds relied on TRBV1-TRBV30 forward primers together with a C-beta reverse primer. TCRdb re-derived calls from the multiplex PCR reads in MiXCR, one entry per CDR3 protein. The sample lists about 54,000 distinct CDR3 sequences, 70% to 80% seen once, with roughly 24% in the top ten. This CDR3 is 14 amino acids long. In germline, CDR1 is LGHNA, CDR2 YNFKEQ. Regarding this clonotype: Its antigen is not identified. A read error may produce the germline difference seen at one junction end.

The chain employs TRBV4-2 and TRBJ2-6; D ambiguous. The sequencing input was liver tumor tissue from sampling region 2. As to subset: tumor region T2, inferior pole. The receptor was derived from a middle-aged man with primary liver carcinoma and hepatitis B virus infection. The CDR3 region has the DNA TGTGCCAGCAGCCCAGAAACTGAGGCCAACGTTCTGACTTTC. It codes for CASSPETEANVLTF.